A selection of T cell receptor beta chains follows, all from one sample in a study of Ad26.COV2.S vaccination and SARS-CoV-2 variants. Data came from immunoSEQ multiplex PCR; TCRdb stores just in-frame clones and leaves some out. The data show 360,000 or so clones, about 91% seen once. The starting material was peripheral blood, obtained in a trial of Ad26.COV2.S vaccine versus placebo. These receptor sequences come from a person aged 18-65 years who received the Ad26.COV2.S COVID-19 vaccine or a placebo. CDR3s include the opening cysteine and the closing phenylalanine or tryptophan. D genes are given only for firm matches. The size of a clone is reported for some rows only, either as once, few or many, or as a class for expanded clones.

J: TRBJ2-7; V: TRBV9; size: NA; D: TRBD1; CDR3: CASSVAGGAGEQYF; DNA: TGTGCCAGCAGCGTAGCAGGGGGCGCGGGGGAGCAGTACTTC
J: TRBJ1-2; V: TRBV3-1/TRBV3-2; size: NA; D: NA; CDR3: CASRTSSNYGYTF; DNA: TGTGCCAGCAGAACCAGTTCCAACTATGGCTACACCTTC
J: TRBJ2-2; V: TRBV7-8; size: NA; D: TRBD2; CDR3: CASSLKREHTGELFF; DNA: TGTGCCAGCAGCTTAAAGCGGGAGCACACCGGGGAGCTGTTTTTT
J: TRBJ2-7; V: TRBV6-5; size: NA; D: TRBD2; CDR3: CATIGRDNSYEQYF; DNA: TGTGCCACTATCGGGAGGGACAACTCCTACGAGCAGTACTTC
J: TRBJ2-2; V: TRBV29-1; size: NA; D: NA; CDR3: CSVEGPNTGELFF; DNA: TGCAGCGTTGAAGGGCCCAACACCGGGGAGCTGTTTTTT
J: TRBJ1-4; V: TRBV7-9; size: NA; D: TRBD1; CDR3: CASSIGDRGNEKLFF; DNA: TGTGCCAGCAGCATTGGGGACAGGGGGAATGAAAAACTGTTTTTT
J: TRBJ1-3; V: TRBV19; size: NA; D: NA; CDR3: CASSIGPQGTDTIYF; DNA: TGTGCCAGTAGTATTGGCCCCCAGGGGACGGACACCATATATTTT
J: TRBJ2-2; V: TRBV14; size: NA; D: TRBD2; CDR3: CASSQTLPGLAILVGTGELFF; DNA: TGTGCCAGCAGCCAGACACTACCGGGACTAGCGATACTCGTGGGCACCGGGGAGCTGTTTTTT
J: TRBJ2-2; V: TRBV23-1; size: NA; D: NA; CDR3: CASSQLTARGTGELFF; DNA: TGCGCCAGCAGTCAATTGACGGCGAGGGGCACCGGGGAGCTGTTTTTT
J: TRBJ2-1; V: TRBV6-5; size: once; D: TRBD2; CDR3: CASSILAGSYEQFF; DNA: TGTGCCAGCAGCATACTAGCGGGAAGCTATGAGCAGTTCTTC
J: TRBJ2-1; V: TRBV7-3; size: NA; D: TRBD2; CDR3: CASKLAGVDNEQFF; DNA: TGTGCCAGCAAACTAGCGGGAGTCGACAATGAGCAGTTCTTC
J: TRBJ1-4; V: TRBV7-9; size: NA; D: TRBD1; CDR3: CASSQDRGDEKLFF; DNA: TGTGCCAGCAGTCAGGACAGGGGAGATGAAAAACTGTTTTTT
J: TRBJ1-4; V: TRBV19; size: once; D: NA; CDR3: CASSIPTREKLFF; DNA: TGTGCCAGTAGTATCCCCACCAGGGAAAAACTGTTTTTT
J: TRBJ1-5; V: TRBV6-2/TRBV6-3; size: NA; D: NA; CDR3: CASSYGGPQHF; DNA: TGTGCCAGCAGTTACGGGGGGCCCCAGCATTTT
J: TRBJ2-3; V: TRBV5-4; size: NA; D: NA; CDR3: CASSLVGSTDTQYF; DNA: TGTGCCAGCAGCTTGGTTGGTAGCACAGATACGCAGTATTTT
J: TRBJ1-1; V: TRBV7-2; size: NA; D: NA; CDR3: CASSSQTLNTEAFF; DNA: TGTGCCAGCAGTTCGCAGACTCTGAACACTGAAGCTTTCTTT
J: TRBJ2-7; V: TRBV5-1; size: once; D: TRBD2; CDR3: CASSFPAGDSGRPSYEQYF; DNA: TGCGCCAGCAGCTTTCCGGCGGGGGATAGCGGGAGGCCTTCCTACGAGCAGTACTTC
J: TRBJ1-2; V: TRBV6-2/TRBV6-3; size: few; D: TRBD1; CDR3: CASSLQGNSGYTF; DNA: TGTGCCAGCAGTCTACAGGGGAATAGCGGCTACACCTTC
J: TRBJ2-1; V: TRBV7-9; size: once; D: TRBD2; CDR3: CASSPRSGSSYNEQFF; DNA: TGTGCCAGCAGCCCACGGAGCGGGAGCTCCTACAATGAGCAGTTCTTC
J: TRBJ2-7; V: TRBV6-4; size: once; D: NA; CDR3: CASSDQIRTVSYEQYF; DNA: TGTGCCAGCAGTGACCAGATAAGGACAGTTTCCTACGAGCAGTACTTC
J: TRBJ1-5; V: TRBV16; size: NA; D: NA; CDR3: CASSPGVPPNQPQHF; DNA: TGTGCCAGCAGCCCTGGGGTCCCACCCAATCAGCCCCAGCATTTT
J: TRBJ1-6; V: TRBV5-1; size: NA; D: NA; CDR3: CASSLDRDFNSPLHF; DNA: TGCGCCAGCAGCCTCGACAGAGACTTTAATTCACCCCTCCACTTT
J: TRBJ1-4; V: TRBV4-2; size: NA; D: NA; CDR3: CASSQDLVTNEKLFF; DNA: TGTGCCAGCAGCCAAGATTTGGTCACTAATGAAAAACTGTTTTTT
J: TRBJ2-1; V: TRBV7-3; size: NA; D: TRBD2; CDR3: CASSSPGLAGNEQFF; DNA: TGTGCCAGCAGCTCCCCGGGACTAGCGGGCAATGAGCAGTTCTTC
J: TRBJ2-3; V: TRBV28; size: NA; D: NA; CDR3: CASSLLARSDTQYF; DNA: TGTGCCAGCAGTTTACTAGCAAGATCAGATACGCAGTATTTT
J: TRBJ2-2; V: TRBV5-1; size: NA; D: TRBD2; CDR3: CASSLSGLGGSGELFF; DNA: TGCGCCAGCAGCTTGTCGGGACTCGGGGGGTCCGGGGAGCTGTTTTTT
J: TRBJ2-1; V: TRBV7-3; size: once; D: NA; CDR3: CASSYGGGTFYEQFF; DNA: TGTGCCAGCAGCTACGGGGGCGGGACGTTTTATGAGCAGTTCTTC
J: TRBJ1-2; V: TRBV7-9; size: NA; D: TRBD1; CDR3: CASKSGSDRGEGYTF; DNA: TGTGCCAGCAAGTCGGGTTCCGACAGGGGGGAAGGCTACACCTTC
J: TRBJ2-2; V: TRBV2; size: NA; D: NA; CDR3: CASKDNTNTGELFF; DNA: TGTGCCAGCAAAGATAACACGAACACCGGGGAGCTGTTTTTT
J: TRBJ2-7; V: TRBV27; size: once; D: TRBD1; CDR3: CASSLVGDRGYEQYF; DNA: TGTGCCAGCAGCCTAGTTGGGGACAGGGGCTACGAGCAGTACTTC
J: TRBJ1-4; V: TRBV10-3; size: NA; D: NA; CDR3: CAIRKGLPNEKLFF; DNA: TGTGCCATCAGAAAGGGGCTACCTAATGAAAAACTGTTTTTT
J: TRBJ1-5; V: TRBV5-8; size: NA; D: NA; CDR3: CASSPRQARNQPQHF; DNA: TGTGCCAGCAGCCCCAGACAGGCCCGCAATCAGCCCCAGCATTTT
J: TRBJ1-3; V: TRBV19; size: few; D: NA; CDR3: CASSPSTASGNTIYF; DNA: TGTGCCAGTAGCCCGTCTACAGCCTCTGGAAACACCATATATTTT